This T cell receptor (beta chain) was recorded in a study of CD8 T cells in ankylosing spondylitis. TCRdb fed the 5' RACE reads into MiXCR, producing one record per CDR3 protein. The sample comprises tens of thousands of distinct CDR3 sequences, over 2.5% of which are singletons, and approximately 2.9% rests with the top ten. Per germline, CDR1 SGDLS and CDR2 YYNGEE. The CDR3 covers 13 residues. V lost 0 bases, J lost 1 base, and 4 bases lay in between. By sample share, this clonotype is medium-sized. This receptor was obtained from a male donor with ankylosing spondylitis or in good health (not recorded which). The chain couples TRBV9 to TRBJ2-5; no clear D. Sequencing input: blood, either unsorted or a sorted T cell fraction (not recorded which). The CDR3 reads CASSVAVQETQYF. CDR3 bases: TGTGCCAGCAGCGTAGCTGTCCAAGAGACCCAGTACTTC.